What follows are 21 T cell receptor beta chains derived from one specimen sequenced in a study of CD8+CD57+ T cells in acquired aplastic anemia. By flow cytometry, patients selected for sequencing had shown an expansion of CD8+CD57+ cells. Using genomic DNA as the template, TCR beta VDJ and CDR3 profiling was carried out. TCRdb passed the reads through MiXCR, listing each CDR3 protein once. The profile covers approximately 190,000 distinct CDR3 sequences, with less than 60% appearing a single time and approximately 9.7% taken by the ten largest. Sequencing was done on a sample of sorted CD4+, CD8+, or CD8+CD57+ T cells (not recorded which) from PBMCs. The receptors here all came from a human donor with aplastic anemia.

This clonotype occurred many times. This rearrangement joins TRBV27 to TRBJ2-7; no reliable D call. Germline lookup yields CDR1 MNHEY and CDR2 SMNVEV (reference sequence). The V end lost 3 bases, the J end lost 5 bases, and 17 bases lay between the germline ends. CDR3 length: 15 amino acids. CDR3 sequence: CASSFAGSDLHEQYF. In nucleotides, the CDR3 is TGTGCCAGCAGTTTTGCCGGGTCAGACCTCCACGAGCAGTACTTC.

This clonotype was observed a handful of times. The V gene is TRBV6-2 or TRBV6-3, the J gene TRBJ2-1; D might be TRBD2 (8 bases). With 4 bases removed from V and 9 bases from J, the gap between germline ends came to 16 bases. CDR1 is MNHEY and CDR2 is SVGEGT in the germline V gene. The CDR3 has 14 amino acids. CDR3 region: CASSFLTGTSEQFF. CDR3 in DNA: TGTGCCAGCAGTTTCCTGACAGGGACTAGTGAGCAGTTCTTC.

In this sample, this clonotype turned up many times. The chain recombines TRBV30 with TRBJ2-3, with D unclear. Germline assignment: CDR1 GTSNPN and CDR2 SVGIG (reference sequence). The CDR3 extends over 10 amino acids. The germline V and J ends were trimmed by 1 base and 4 bases, with 0 bases remaining between them. The DNA for the CDR3 is TGTGCCTGGAGTGCAGATACGCAGTATTTT. Translating gives CAWSADTQYF.

This clonotype was observed at least ten times. J is TRBJ2-7 and V is TRBV10-3; D call uncertain. CDR3 length equals 16 residues. V lost 3 bases to trimming and J lost 0 bases, with 15 bases between them. Germline V gives CDR1 ENHRY, CDR2 SYGVKD. The CDR3 coding sequence is TGTGCCATCAGTGACCCTCTCAGGAGCGACTCCTACGAGCAGTACTTC. Translated, it gives CAISDPLRSDSYEQYF.

This clonotype was observed many times. This chain connects TRBV2 to TRBJ2-5; 8 nucleotides agree with TRBD2. CDR1 is SNHLY and CDR2 is FYNNEI in the germline V gene. The CDR3 runs to 18 residues. V dropped 2 bases and J dropped 3; count of bases not matched to a gene: 14. CDR3 residues: CASSEILRRAGAEETQYF. The CDR3 DNA is TGTGCCAGCAGTGAAATTTTACGTCGAGCGGGAGCCGAAGAGACCCAGTACTTC.

This clonotype was recorded a few times. The CDR3 protein is CASSQDLRVWDQPQHF. The CDR3 nucleotides are TGCGCCAGCAGCCAAGATTTGAGGGTGTGGGATCAGCCCCAGCATTTT. This chain uses TRBV4-1 with TRBJ1-5; no clear D. Germline CDR1 is MGHRA and CDR2 is YSYEKL. V dropped 0 bases and J dropped 5 bases, with 14 bases sitting between them. The CDR3 length is 16 residues.

This clonotype was detected ten times or more. This CDR3 is CASSPGLAVPYEQYF. The CDR3 DNA is TGTGCCAGCAGCCCGGGACTAGCGGTTCCCTACGAGCAGTACTTC. The rearrangement uses TRBV7-2 and TRBJ2-7, with 11 nucleotides matching TRBD2. CDR3 size: 15 residues. Trimming took 5 bases from V and 2 from J; bases not matched to a gene: 5. CDR1 SGHTA and CDR2 FQGNSA come from the germline V gene. The full variable domain, its missing parts supplied by reference TRBV7-2 and TRBJ2-7, is GAGVSQSPSNKVTEKGKDVELRCDPISGHTALYWYRQSLGQGLEFLIYFQGNSAPDKSGLPSDRFSAERTGGSVSTLTIQRTQQEDSAVYLCASSPGLAVPYEQYFGPGTRLTVT.

This clonotype has ten or more counts. The chain is built from TRBV7-6 and TRBJ1-3; possible D gene TRBD1, 5 bases. Trimming left V 0 bases short and J 3 bases short, with 9 bases between. Germline values: CDR1 SGHVS, CDR2 FNYEAQ. This CDR3 contains 15 residues. The CDR3 reads CASSLAGQGGNTIYF. The CDR3 coding sequence is TGTGCCAGCAGCTTAGCTGGTCAGGGTGGAAACACCATATATTTT.

The chain links TRBV7-2 to TRBJ2-6; no definite D call. The CDR3 is 13 amino acids. Germline values: CDR1 SGHTA, CDR2 FQGNSA. V lost 5 bases to trimming and J lost 0 bases, with 2 bases between them. The CDR3 nucleotides are TGTGCCAGCAGCAACTCTGGGGCCAACGTCCTGACTTTC. It encodes CASSNSGANVLTF.

The rearrangement links TRBV10-3 to TRBJ1-1, with D uncertain. This CDR3 is built from 13 residues. Trimming took off 2 bases at V and 0 bases at J, with 4 bases between the two ends. The germline V gene has CDR1 ENHRY and CDR2 SYGVKD. The CDR3 coding sequence is TGTGCCATCAGTGAGCGACTGAACACTGAAGCTTTCTTT. This sequence encodes CAISERLNTEAFF.

The chain links TRBV7-3 to TRBJ2-6, with 8 bases lining up with TRBD1. Per the germline V gene, CDR1 is SGHTA and CDR2 is FQGTGA. This CDR3 spans 18 amino acids. V shed 5 bases, J shed 0 bases, and the junction held 9 bases outside the gene matches. CDR3 bases: TGTGCCAGCAGCCAGGGGGACAGGCTGTGCTCTGGGGCCAACGTCCTGACTTTC. Protein product: CASSQGDRLCSGANVLTF.

The chain uses TRBV10-3 and TRBJ1-3; no clear D. Trimming pared 3 bases from V and 0 bases from J, leaving 9 bases between. CDR1 and CDR2 from the germline V gene are ENHRY and SYGVKD. CDR3 length: 15 residues. This CDR3 reads CAISERAGSGNTIYF. CDR3 DNA: TGTGCCATCAGTGAACGGGCGGGCTCTGGAAACACCATATATTTT.

The gene calls are TRBV20-1 and TRBJ2-1; tentatively, D is TRBD1 (6 bases). The CDR3 totals 13 residues. V was shortened by 3 bases and J by 4 bases, with 10 bases between the two germline ends. Germline V lookup: CDR1 DFQATT, CDR2 SNEGSKA (reference sequence). The CDR3 here is CSARDRLYNEQFF. In DNA, the CDR3 is TGCAGTGCTAGGGACAGACTATACAATGAGCAGTTCTTC.

This clonotype appeared a few times. A much larger clone lies a single base off, so this may be a read error. This chain connects TRBV9 to TRBJ1-5, with 9 bases identical to TRBD1. V lost 0 bases and J lost 9; bases outside the gene matches: 7. Per germline, CDR1 SGDLS and CDR2 YYNGEE. This CDR3 is 15 amino acids long. The CDR3 nucleotides are TGTGCCAGCAGCGTAGCTAGGGACAGGGCTCGGCCCCAGCATTTT. Translating gives CASSVARDRARPQHF. The full variable domain, with the rest looked up from reference TRBV9 and TRBJ1-5, is DSGVTQTPKHLITATGQRVTLRCSPRSGDLSVYWYQQSLDQGLQFLIQYYNGEERAKGNILERFSAQQFPDLHSELNLSSLELGDSALYFCASSVARDRARPQHFGDGTRLSIL.

Note on this clonotype: Just one base apart from a much larger clone, this may be a read error. The chain is built from TRBV9 and TRBJ2-7; D is unclear. This CDR3 has 11 residues. The germline CDR1 and CDR2 sequences are SGDLS and YYNGEE. The CDR3 protein is CASSKNYVQYF. The CDR3 DNA follows: TGTGCCAGCAGCAAGAACTACGTGCAGTACTTC. Full variable domain (outside the CDR3, taken from reference TRBV9 and TRBJ2-7): DSGVTQTPKHLITATGQRVTLRCSPRSGDLSVYWYQQSLDQGLQFLIQYYNGEERAKGNILERFSAQQFPDLHSELNLSSLELGDSALYFCASSKNYVQYFGPGTRLTVT.

This clonotype was counted ten times or more. The CDR3, as DNA: TGTGCCAGCAGCCCTAGCGCCAGAAGGGATTACGAGCAGTACTTC. As protein: CASSPSARRDYEQYF. V and J are TRBV9 and TRBJ2-7; D is possibly TRBD2 (6 bases). The CDR3 has 15 amino acids. In germline, CDR1 is SGDLS, CDR2 YYNGEE. V was shortened by 4 bases and J by 4 bases, with 18 bases between the two germline ends.

V gene TRBV10-1 combines with J gene TRBJ2-3; possible D gene TRBD1, 5 bases. V dropped 5 bases and J dropped 2 bases, with 14 bases sitting between them. CDR3 length: 15 residues. Germline V gene data show CDR1 as WNHNN and CDR2 as SYGVQD (reference sequence). CDR3 sequence: CASSQQDFPTDTQYF. CDR3 coding DNA: TGCGCCAGCAGTCAACAGGATTTCCCCACAGATACGCAGTATTTT.

A few counts support this clonotype. The chain has TRBV11-2 and TRBJ2-5; 8 bases agree with TRBD1. The germline V gene encodes CDR1 SGHAT and CDR2 FQNNGV. The V and J ends lost 7 bases and 3 bases, in that order; junction bases with no gene match: 10. The CDR3 covers 15 residues. CDR3 coding DNA: TGTGCCAGCAAGAAGGGCATGACAGGGGAAGAGACCCAGTACTTC. Protein sequence: CASKKGMTGEETQYF.

The chain employs TRBV19 and TRBJ2-6; no definite D call. Looked up from germline, CDR1 is LNHDA and CDR2 is SQIVND (reference sequence). Trimming removed 1 base from V and 4 bases from J, with 2 bases in between. The CDR3 is 13 amino acids. CDR3 sequence: CASSIGGANVLTF. As DNA, the CDR3 is TGTGCCAGTAGTATAGGGGGGGCCAACGTCCTGACTTTC.

The CDR3 reads CASSYSDRRETQYF. The CDR3 coding sequence is TGTGCCAGCAGCTACTCGGACAGGAGGGAGACCCAGTACTTC. This sequence joins TRBV7-6 and TRBJ2-5; 7 bases map to TRBD1. The CDR3 contains 14 residues. CDR1 is SGHVS and CDR2 is FNYEAQ in the germline V gene. After removal of 4 bases from V and 5 bases from J, the junction contained 7 bases not matched to a gene.

The CDR3 sequence is CASSYRDYMNTEAFF. The CDR3 coding sequence is TGTGCCAGCAGCTACAGGGACTACATGAACACTGAAGCTTTCTTT. The V call is TRBV7-2, the J call TRBJ1-1, with TRBD1 as a possible D gene (6 bases). The CDR3 loop spans 15 amino acids. Trimming took 4 bases from V and 0 from J, leaving 12 bases between them. Germline V gene sequence: CDR1 SGHTA, CDR2 FQGNSA. The full variable domain, in which reference TRBV7-2 and TRBJ1-1 provide the parts outside the CDR3, is GAGVSQSPSNKVTEKGKDVELRCDPISGHTALYWYRQSLGQGLEFLIYFQGNSAPDKSGLPSDRFSAERTGGSVSTLTIQRTQQEDSAVYLCASSYRDYMNTEAFFGQGTRLTVV.